The clone carrying this T cell receptor (beta chain) was counted many times. What it binds is unknown. These data are taken from a study of CD8+ T cells in alopecia areata. Study findings and constraints: Lesional scalp displayed greater clonality than normal scalp, most notably in alopecia totalis/universalis. Shared TCR sequences were less clear between patients than in mice, possibly partly from HLA diversity. For patients receiving tofacitinib, scalp clonality and expanded CD8+ clones among the top 100 significantly decreased.

Treatment defined: oral pan-JAK inhibitor, 5-10 mg twice daily. It was from alopecia areata patients that lesional scalp punch biopsies and peripheral blood were collected. Reverse transcribed after extraction, RNA yielded cDNA as the sequencing template. Assay used: immunoSEQ multiplex PCR; TCRdb lists only in-frame clones, some missing. The top ten clones hold roughly 0.93% of a sample with about 250,000 clones, 60% of them seen once. CDR3 length: 15 amino acids. V lost 1 base to trimming and J lost 5 bases, with 12 bases between them. The V gene's germline CDR1 is LNHDA and CDR2 SQIVND (reference sequence).

V is TRBV19 and J is TRBJ2-1, with D tentatively TRBD1 (5 bases). The TCR comes from a human donor with alopecia areata. This specimen consisted of CD4+ T cells sorted from blood, obtained at approximately week 52, from a patient treated with tofacitinib. The CDR3 loop reads CASSIGAGSHNEQFF. The CDR3 region has the DNA TGTGCCAGTAGTATAGGGGCAGGGTCCCACAATGAGCAGTTCTTC.